The T cell receptor beta chain under discussion was sequenced for a study of CD8 T cells in ankylosing spondylitis. Germline trimming cut 1 base from V and 4 bases from J; bases unmatched to any gene: 9. The germline CDR1 and CDR2 sequences are SGHTA and FQGNSA. This CDR3 is built from 16 residues. Via MiXCR, TCRdb re-called the 5' RACE reads, giving one row per CDR3 protein. The repertoire holds approximately 150,000 distinct CDR3 sequences, around a third seen once, with 6% in the top ten. This clonotype appeared a few times. Its antigen is undetermined. Study results and limitations: It was reported that disease-linked clones were significantly enriched in matched ankylosing spondylitis synovial fluid. Blood of patients with ankylosing spondylitis appeared to be characterized by a TCR beta motif of eight highly homologous variants. The authors found the disease-linked clones to be CD8+ and relatively rare in peripheral blood.

The chain links TRBV7-2 to TRBJ2-5; 7 nucleotides line up with TRBD2. Sequencing input: synovial fluid, either unsorted or a sorted T cell fraction (not recorded which). The sequence came from a male donor with ankylosing spondylitis. DNA for the CDR3: TGTGCCAGCAGCTTAGAAACCACTAGCGCAAGAGAGACCCAGTACTTC. This codes for CASSLETTSARETQYF.